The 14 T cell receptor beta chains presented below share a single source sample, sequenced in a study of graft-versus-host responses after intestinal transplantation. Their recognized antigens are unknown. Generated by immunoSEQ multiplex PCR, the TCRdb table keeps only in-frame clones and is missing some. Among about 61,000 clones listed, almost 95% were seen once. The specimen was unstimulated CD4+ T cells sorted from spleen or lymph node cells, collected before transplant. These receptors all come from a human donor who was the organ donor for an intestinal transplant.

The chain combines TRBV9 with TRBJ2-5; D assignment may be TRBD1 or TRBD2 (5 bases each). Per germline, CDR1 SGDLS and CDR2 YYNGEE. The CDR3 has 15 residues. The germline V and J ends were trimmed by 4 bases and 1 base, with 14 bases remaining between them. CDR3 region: CASSPDGARQETQYF. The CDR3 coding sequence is TGTGCCAGCAGCCCAGACGGGGCCCGCCAAGAGACCCAGTACTTC.

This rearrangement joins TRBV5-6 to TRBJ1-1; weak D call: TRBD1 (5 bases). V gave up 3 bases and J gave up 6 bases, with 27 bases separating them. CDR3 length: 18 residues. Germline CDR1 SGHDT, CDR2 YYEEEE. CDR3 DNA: TGTGCCAGCAGCTCCTTGTGGGGGTCGGGGAGACAAACGTCTGAAGCTTTCTTT. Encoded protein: CASSSLWGSGRQTSEAFF.

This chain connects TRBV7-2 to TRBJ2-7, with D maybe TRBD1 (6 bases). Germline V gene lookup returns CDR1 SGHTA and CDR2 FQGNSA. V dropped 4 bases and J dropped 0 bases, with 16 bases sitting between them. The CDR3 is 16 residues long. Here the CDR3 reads CASSSNGQTYSYEQYF. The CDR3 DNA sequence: TGTGCCAGCAGCTCAAATGGACAGACCTACTCCTACGAGCAGTACTTC.

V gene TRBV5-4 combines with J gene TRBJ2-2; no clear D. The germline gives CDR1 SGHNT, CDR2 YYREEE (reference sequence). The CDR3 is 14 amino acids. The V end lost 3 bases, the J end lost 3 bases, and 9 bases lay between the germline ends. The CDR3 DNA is TGTGCCAGCAGCTCACCGATCCACACCGGGGAGCTGTTTTTT. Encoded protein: CASSSPIHTGELFF.

CDR3 amino acids: CASSLGLAGAHKYF. As DNA, the CDR3 is TGCGCCAGCAGCTTGGGGCTAGCGGGGGCCCACAAGTACTTC. The chain uses TRBV5-1 and TRBJ2-5, with TRBD2 matching 10 bases. The CDR3 runs to 14 residues. V lost 0 bases and J lost 12; bases outside the gene matches: 8. The germline V gene has CDR1 SGHRS and CDR2 YFSETQ. Full variable domain (rest looked up from reference TRBV5-1 and TRBJ2-5): KAGVTQTPRYLIKTRGQQVTLSCSPISGHRSVSWYQQTPGQGLQFLFEYFSETQRNKGNFPGRFSGRQFSNSRSEMNVSTLELGDSALYLCASSLGLAGAHKYFGPGTRLLVL.

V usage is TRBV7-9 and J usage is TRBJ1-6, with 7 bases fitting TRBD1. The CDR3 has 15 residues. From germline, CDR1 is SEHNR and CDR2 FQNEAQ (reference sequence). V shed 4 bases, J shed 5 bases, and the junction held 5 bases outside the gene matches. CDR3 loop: CASSSRQGDNSPLHF. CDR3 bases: TGTGCCAGCAGCTCAAGACAGGGAGATAATTCACCCCTCCACTTT.

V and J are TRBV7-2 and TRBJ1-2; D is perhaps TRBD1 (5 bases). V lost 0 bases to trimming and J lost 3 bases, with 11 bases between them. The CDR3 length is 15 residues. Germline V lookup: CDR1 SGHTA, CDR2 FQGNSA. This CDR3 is CASSLAGRAHYGYTF. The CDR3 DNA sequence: TGTGCCAGCAGCTTAGCAGGCAGGGCCCACTATGGCTACACCTTC.

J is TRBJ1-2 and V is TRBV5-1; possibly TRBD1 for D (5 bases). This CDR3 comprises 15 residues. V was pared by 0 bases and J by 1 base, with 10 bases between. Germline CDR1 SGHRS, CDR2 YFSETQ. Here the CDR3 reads CASSLEGANNYGYTF. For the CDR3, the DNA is TGCGCCAGCAGCTTGGAAGGGGCCAATAACTATGGCTACACCTTC. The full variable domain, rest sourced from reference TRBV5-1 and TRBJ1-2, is KAGVTQTPRYLIKTRGQQVTLSCSPISGHRSVSWYQQTPGQGLQFLFEYFSETQRNKGNFPGRFSGRQFSNSRSEMNVSTLELGDSALYLCASSLEGANNYGYTFGSGTRLTVV.

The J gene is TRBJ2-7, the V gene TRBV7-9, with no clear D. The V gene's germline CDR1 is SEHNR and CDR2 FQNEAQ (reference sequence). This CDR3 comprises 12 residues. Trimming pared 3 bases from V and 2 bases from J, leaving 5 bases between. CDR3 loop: CASSLAAYEQYF. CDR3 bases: TGTGCCAGCAGCTTGGCCGCCTACGAGCAGTACTTC.

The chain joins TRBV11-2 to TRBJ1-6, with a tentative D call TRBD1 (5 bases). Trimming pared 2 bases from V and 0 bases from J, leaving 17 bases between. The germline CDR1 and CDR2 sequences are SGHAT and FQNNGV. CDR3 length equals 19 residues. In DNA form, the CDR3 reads TGTGCCAGCAGCTTAAAAGGCCCAGGGACGAGCTCCTATAATTCACCCCTCCACTTT. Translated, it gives CASSLKGPGTSSYNSPLHF.

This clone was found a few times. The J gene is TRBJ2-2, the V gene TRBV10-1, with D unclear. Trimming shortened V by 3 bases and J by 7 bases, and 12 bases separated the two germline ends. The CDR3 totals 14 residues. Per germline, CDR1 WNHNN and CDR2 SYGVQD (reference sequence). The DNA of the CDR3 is TGCGCCAGCAGTGAAATTGAATCTGGCGGGGAGCTGTTTTTT. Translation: CASSEIESGGELFF.

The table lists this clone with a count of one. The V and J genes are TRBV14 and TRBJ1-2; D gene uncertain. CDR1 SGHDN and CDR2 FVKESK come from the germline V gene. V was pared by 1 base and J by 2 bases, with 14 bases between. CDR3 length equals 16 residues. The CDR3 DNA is TGTGCCAGCAGCCAAGGATCTGGAAATCGAAACTATGGCTACACCTTC. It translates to CASSQGSGNRNYGYTF.

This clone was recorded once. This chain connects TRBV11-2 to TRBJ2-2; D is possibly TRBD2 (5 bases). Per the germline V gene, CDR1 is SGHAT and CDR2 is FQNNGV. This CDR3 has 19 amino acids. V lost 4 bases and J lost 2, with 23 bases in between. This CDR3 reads CASSSRGKSMGVNTGELFF. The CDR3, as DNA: TGTGCCAGCAGCTCCCGGGGTAAAAGTATGGGTGTTAACACCGGGGAGCTGTTTTTT.

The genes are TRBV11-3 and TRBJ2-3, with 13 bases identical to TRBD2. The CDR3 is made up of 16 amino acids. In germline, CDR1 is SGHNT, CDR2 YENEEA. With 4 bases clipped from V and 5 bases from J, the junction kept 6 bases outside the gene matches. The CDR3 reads CASSSTSGGAIDTQYF. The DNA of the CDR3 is TGTGCCAGCAGCTCAACTAGCGGGGGGGCCATAGATACGCAGTATTTT.